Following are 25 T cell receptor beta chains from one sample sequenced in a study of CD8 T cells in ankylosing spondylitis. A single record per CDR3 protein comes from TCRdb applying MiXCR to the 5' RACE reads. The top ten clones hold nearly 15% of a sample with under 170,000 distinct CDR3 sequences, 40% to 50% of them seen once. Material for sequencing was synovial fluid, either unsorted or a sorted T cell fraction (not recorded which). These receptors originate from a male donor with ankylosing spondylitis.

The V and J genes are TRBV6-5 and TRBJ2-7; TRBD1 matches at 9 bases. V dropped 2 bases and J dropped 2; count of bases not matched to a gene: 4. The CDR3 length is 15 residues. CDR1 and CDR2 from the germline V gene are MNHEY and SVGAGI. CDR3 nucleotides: TGTGCCAGCAGTTACCGGACAGGGGATACCTACGAGCAGTACTTC. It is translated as CASSYRTGDTYEQYF.

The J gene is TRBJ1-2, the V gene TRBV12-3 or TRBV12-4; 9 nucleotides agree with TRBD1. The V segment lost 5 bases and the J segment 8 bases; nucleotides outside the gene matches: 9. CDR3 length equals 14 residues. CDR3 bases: TGTGCCAGCAGTGTCCCGGGACAGGGTAAAGGCTACACCTTC. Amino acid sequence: CASSVPGQGKGYTF.

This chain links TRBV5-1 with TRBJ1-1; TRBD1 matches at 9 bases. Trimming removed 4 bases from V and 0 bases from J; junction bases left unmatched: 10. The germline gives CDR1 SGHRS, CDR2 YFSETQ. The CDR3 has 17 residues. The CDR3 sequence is CASSHGDRELVNTEAFF. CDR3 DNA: TGCGCCAGCAGCCATGGGGACAGGGAGCTAGTGAACACTGAAGCTTTCTTT.

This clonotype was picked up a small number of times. CDR3 sequence reads: CASSLWEGEQYF. The CDR3 nucleotides are TGTGCCAGCAGTTTATGGGAGGGCGAGCAGTACTTC. V and J are TRBV12-3 or TRBV12-4 and TRBJ2-7, with TRBD2 matching 7 bases. V lost 2 bases and J lost 6; bases outside the gene matches: 1. The CDR3 length is 12 residues.

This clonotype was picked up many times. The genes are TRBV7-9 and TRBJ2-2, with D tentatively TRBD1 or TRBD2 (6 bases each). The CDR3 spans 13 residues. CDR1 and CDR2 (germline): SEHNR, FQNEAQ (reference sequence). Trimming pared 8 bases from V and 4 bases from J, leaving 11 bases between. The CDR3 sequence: CASVGGLTGELFF. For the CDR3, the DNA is TGTGCCAGCGTGGGGGGCCTCACCGGGGAGCTGTTTTTT.

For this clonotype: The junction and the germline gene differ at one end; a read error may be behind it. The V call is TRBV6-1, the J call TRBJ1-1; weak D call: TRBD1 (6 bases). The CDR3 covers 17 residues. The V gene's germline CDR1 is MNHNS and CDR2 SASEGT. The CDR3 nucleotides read TGTGCCAGCAGTGAAGAAGCCGCGGGGGGGCCGAACTCTGAAGCTTTCTTT. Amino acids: CASSEEAAGGPNSEAFF.

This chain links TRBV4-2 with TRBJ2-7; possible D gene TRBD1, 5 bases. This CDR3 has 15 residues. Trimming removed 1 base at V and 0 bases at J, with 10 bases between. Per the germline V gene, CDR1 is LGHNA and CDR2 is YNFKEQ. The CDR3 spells CASSQVQGNSYEQYF. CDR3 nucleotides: TGTGCCAGCAGCCAAGTCCAGGGAAACTCCTACGAGCAGTACTTC.

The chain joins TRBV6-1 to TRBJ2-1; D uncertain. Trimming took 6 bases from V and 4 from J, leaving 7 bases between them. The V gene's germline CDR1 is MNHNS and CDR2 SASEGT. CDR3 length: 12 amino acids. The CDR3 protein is CASSPEYNEQFF. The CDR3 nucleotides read TGTGCCAGCAGCCCTGAATACAATGAGCAGTTCTTC.

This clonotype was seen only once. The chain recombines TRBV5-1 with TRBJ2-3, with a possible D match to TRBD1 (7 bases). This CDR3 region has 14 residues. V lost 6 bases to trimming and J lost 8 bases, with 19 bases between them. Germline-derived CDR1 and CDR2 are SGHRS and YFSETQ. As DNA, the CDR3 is TGCGCCAGCACATCAAGGGGGCGGGGTCGTACGCAGTATTTT. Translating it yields CASTSRGRGRTQYF.

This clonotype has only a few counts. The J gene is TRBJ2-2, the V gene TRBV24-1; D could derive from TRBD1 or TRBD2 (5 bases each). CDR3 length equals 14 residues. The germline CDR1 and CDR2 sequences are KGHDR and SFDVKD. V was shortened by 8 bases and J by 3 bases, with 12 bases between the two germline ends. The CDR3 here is CATKGPEDTGELFF. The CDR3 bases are TGTGCCACCAAGGGACCAGAGGACACCGGGGAGCTGTTTTTT.

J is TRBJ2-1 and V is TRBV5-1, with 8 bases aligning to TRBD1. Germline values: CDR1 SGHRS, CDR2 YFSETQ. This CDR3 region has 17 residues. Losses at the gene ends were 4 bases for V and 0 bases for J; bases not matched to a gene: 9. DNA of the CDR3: TGCGCCAGCAGCACCACAGGGGGACGAGACTCCTACAATGAGCAGTTCTTC. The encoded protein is CASSTTGGRDSYNEQFF.

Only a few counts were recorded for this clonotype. The CDR3 region has the DNA TGTGCCAGCAGTAAGCCAGGGGTGGGAGCCAAAAACATTCAGTACTTC. Its translation is CASSKPGVGAKNIQYF. The chain recombines TRBV12-3 or TRBV12-4 with TRBJ2-4; tentatively, D is TRBD1 (6 bases). The CDR3 covers 16 residues. V lost 5 bases, J lost 0 bases, and 14 bases lay in between.

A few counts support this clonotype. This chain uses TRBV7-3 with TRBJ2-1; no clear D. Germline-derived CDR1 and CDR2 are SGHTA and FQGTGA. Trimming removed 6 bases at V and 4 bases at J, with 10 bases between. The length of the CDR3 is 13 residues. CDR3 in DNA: TGTGCCAGCAGTCGGCTATCTTACAATGAGCAGTTCTTC. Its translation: CASSRLSYNEQFF.

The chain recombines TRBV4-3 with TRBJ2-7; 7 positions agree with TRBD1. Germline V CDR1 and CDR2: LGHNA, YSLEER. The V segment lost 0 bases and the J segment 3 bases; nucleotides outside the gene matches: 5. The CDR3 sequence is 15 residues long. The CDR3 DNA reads TGCGCCAGCAGCCAAGAGGCGGCAGGGGGCTACGAGCAGTACTTC. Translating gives CASSQEAAGGYEQYF.

The DNA of the CDR3 is TGCAGTGCTAGGCAGGTCTCGGGCACTGAAGCTTTCTTT. This sequence encodes CSARQVSGTEAFF. This sequence joins TRBV20-1 and TRBJ1-1; no definite D call. Germline-derived CDR1 and CDR2 are DFQATT and SNEGSKA (reference sequence). CDR3 length equals 13 residues. The V end lost 3 bases, the J end lost 4 bases, and 12 bases lay between the germline ends.

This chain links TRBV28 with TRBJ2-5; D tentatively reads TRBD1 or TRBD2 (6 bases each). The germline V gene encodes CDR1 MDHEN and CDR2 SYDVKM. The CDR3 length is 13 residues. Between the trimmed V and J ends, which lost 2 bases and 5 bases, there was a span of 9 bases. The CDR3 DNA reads TGTGCCAGCAGTTTACAGGGGAGGGAGACCCAGTACTTC. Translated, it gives CASSLQGRETQYF. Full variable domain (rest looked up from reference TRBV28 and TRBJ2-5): DVKVTQSSRYLVKRTGEKVFLECVQDMDHENMFWYRQDPGLGLRLIYFSYDVKMKEKGDIPEGYSVSREKKERFSLILESASTNQTSMYLCASSLQGRETQYFGPGTRLLVL.

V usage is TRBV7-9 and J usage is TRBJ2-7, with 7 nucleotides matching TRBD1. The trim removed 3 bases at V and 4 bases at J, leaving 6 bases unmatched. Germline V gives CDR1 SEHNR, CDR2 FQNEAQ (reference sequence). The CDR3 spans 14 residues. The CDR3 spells CASSFPRGTYEQYF. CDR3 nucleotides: TGTGCCAGCAGCTTCCCCAGGGGGACGTACGAGCAGTACTTC.

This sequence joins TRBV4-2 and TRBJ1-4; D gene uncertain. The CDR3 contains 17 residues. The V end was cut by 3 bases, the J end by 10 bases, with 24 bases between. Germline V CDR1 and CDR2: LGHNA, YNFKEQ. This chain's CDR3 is CASSHPETSRVDAKLFF. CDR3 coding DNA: TGTGCCAGCAGCCATCCAGAGACCAGCCGGGTAGATGCAAAACTGTTTTTT.

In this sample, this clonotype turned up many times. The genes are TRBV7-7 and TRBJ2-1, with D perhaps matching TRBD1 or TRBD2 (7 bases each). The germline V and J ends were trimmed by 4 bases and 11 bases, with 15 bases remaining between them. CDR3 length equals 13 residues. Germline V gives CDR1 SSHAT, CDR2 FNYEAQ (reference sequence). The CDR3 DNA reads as TGTGCCAGCAGCTCAGGGGGGGGACAGAAGCAGTTCTTC. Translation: CASSSGGGQKQFF.

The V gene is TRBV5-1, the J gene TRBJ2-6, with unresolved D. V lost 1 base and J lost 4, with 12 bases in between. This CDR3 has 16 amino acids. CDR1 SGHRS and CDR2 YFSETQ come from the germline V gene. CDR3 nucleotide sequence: TGCGCCAGCAGCTTGTACGGGCGGCTCGGGGCCAACGTCCTGACTTTC. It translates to CASSLYGRLGANVLTF. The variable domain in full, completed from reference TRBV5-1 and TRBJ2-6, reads KAGVTQTPRYLIKTRGQQVTLSCSPISGHRSVSWYQQTPGQGLQFLFEYFSETQRNKGNFPGRFSGRQFSNSRSEMNVSTLELGDSALYLCASSLYGRLGANVLTFGAGSRLTVL.

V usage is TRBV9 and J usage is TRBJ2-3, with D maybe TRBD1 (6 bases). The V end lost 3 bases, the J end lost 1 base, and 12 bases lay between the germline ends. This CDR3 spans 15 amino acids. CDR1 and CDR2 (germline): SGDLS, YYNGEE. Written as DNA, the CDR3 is TGTGCCAGCAGCGGCCCGGGACACCGCACAGATACGCAGTATTTT. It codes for CASSGPGHRTDTQYF.

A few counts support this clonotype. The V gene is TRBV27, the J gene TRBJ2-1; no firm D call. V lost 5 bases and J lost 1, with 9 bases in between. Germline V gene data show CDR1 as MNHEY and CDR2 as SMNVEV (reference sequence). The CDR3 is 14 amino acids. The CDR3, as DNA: TGTGCCAGCAGTCCACCCCTGTCCTACAATGAGCAGTTCTTC. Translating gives CASSPPLSYNEQFF.

DNA for the CDR3: TGTGCCATCAGTGTCGGGGCGGAAAGCTCCTACGAGCAGTACTTC. This encodes CAISVGAESSYEQYF. The rearrangement links TRBV10-3 to TRBJ2-7; possibly TRBD1 or TRBD2 for D (5 bases each). The CDR3 is 15 residues long. Trimming stripped 4 bases from V and 0 bases from J, with 13 bases between. Germline V lookup: CDR1 ENHRY, CDR2 SYGVKD.

The CDR3: CAISEHRGLGDNEQFF. CDR3 DNA: TGTGCCATCAGTGAGCACAGGGGGCTAGGAGACAATGAGCAGTTCTTC. The chain employs TRBV10-3 and TRBJ2-1; 9 bases fit TRBD1. Germline CDR1 and CDR2: ENHRY and SYGVKD. The CDR3 runs to 16 residues. The V segment lost 2 bases and the J segment 5 bases; nucleotides outside the gene matches: 7.

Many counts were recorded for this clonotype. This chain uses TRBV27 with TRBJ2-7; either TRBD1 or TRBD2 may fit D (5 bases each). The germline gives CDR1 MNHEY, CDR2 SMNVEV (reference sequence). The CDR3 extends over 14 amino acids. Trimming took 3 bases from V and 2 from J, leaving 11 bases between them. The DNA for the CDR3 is TGTGCCAGCAGTTTCTATCTGGGGGCCTACGAGCAGTACTTC. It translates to CASSFYLGAYEQYF.